These 2 T cell receptor beta chains originate from one sample sequenced in a study of blood T cell repertoires in COVID-19. Produced via immunoSEQ multiplex PCR; TCRdb's table is partial and in-frame only. The sample shows about 270,000 clones, approximately 90% of them seen only once. Sequencing input: PBMCs or T cells enriched from blood (not recorded which). Receptors originate from a woman under 30 who had recovered from COVID-19.

The chain combines TRBV28 with TRBJ1-4, with 8 bases lining up with TRBD1. Germline-derived CDR1 and CDR2 are MDHEN and SYDVKM. This CDR3 contains 15 residues. V was pared by 4 bases and J by 6 bases, with 7 bases of the junction left unmatched. CDR3 region: CASSSTGEGYEKLFF. DNA for the CDR3: TGTGCCAGCAGTTCGACAGGGGAAGGCTATGAAAAACTGTTTTTT.

The CDR3 reads CASSFLGPGNNQPQHF. CDR3 DNA sequence: TGTGCCAGCAGTTTCTTGGGTCCCGGGAACAATCAGCCCCAGCATTTT. V gene TRBV6-6 combines with J gene TRBJ1-5; D is unclear. The ends were cut back, 4 bases at V and 3 bases at J, with 16 bases in the middle. This CDR3 spans 16 amino acids. Germline loops: CDR1 MNHNY, CDR2 SVGAGI (reference sequence).